Following are 18 T cell receptor beta chains from one sample sequenced in a study of beta chain features in type 1 diabetes (dated by TCRdb to the late 2010s). The library relied on the immunoSEQ multiplex PCR assay. The High Capacity cDNA Reverse Transcription Kit was used to reverse transcribe all of the isolated RNA, meaning that expressed TCRB transcripts were what got sequenced. Imported from immuneACCESS, the table was reduced by TCRdb to in-frame sequences with V and J called. These copies leave out some clones; in studies compared against another copy, an unresolved V gene accounts for under half, and the cause of the remainder is not known. For this sample there are 200,000 to 250,000 clones; approximately 14% appear just once. The ten largest clones represent almost 0.02% of the sample. Paper-wide results and their limitations: In all four CD4+ subsets, TCRB CDR3 length was moderately but significantly shorter in type 1 diabetes patients.

These TCRs are of unknown antigen specificity. The sample comprised naive CD4+ T cells from blood. This specimen's cell subset or site label, per the study, means: true naive CD4+ T cells. The receptors shown here come from a man aged 25-45 years with type 1 diabetes.

The genes are TRBV9 and TRBJ1-1; tentatively, D is TRBD1 (5 bases). The CDR3 contains 15 residues. Trimming shortened V by 4 bases and J by 6 bases, and 19 bases separated the two germline ends. Germline assignment: CDR1 SGDLS and CDR2 YYNGEE. CDR3 protein: CASSTGTSPGAEAFF. The CDR3, as DNA: TGTGCCAGCAGCACCGGGACTTCACCTGGGGCTGAAGCTTTCTTT.

This clone was recorded a few times. The chain combines TRBV15 with TRBJ1-4; tentatively, D is TRBD1 (5 bases). Germline loops: CDR1 LNHNV, CDR2 YYDKDF (reference sequence). The length of the CDR3 is 14 residues. The ends were cut back, 0 bases at V and 8 bases at J, with 10 bases in the middle. This chain's CDR3 is CATSREPRGEKLFF. CDR3 DNA: TGTGCCACCAGCAGAGAGCCGCGGGGCGAAAAACTGTTTTTT.

This clone was observed a handful of times. The chain combines TRBV5-1 with TRBJ2-7; 11 nucleotides align to TRBD2. CDR3 length equals 14 residues. J lost 1 base, V lost 7 bases, and 4 bases had no gene match. CDR1 SGHRS and CDR2 YFSETQ come from the germline V gene. The CDR3 protein is CASRPSGGSYEQYF. The CDR3 nucleotides are TGCGCCAGCCGGCCTAGCGGGGGGTCCTACGAGCAGTACTTC.

This rearrangement joins TRBV29-1 to TRBJ1-2; D might be TRBD1 (6 bases). This CDR3 has 14 amino acids. Germline CDR1 is SQVTM and CDR2 is ANQGSEA. V dropped 4 bases and J dropped 6 bases, with 18 bases sitting between them. CDR3 in DNA: TGCAGCGTTGGGGGTGGCAGGGGAGCGGATGGCTACACCTTC. This translates into CSVGGGRGADGYTF.

The chain uses TRBV5-1 and TRBJ2-2; perhaps TRBD2 as D (7 bases). V lost 4 bases to trimming and J lost 3 bases, with 16 bases between them. The CDR3 extends over 16 amino acids. Germline V lookup: CDR1 SGHRS, CDR2 YFSETQ. The CDR3, as DNA: TGCGCCAGCAGCCCGGACGGGGGGCTAGACACCGGGGAGCTGTTTTTT. It translates to CASSPDGGLDTGELFF.

This chain joins TRBV11-2 and TRBJ2-3; possibly TRBD2 for D (5 bases). V was cut by 0 bases and J by 2 bases, with 9 bases left in between. CDR3 length: 15 amino acids. Germline V gene data show CDR1 as SGHAT and CDR2 as FQNNGV. The CDR3 nucleotides read TGTGCCAGCAGCTTAGATGGGAGCCTCACAGATACGCAGTATTTT. Protein product: CASSLDGSLTDTQYF.

This chain joins TRBV7-2 and TRBJ2-1, with a weak D call TRBD2 (6 bases). Trimming cost V 4 bases and J 0 bases, with 10 bases left between them. Looked up from germline, CDR1 is SGHTA and CDR2 is FQGNSA. The CDR3 runs 15 residues. CDR3: CASSYLAASYNEQFF. The CDR3 region has the DNA TGTGCCAGCAGCTATTTAGCGGCCTCCTACAATGAGCAGTTCTTC. The whole variable domain, remainder taken from reference TRBV7-2 and TRBJ2-1, is GAGVSQSPSNKVTEKGKDVELRCDPISGHTALYWYRQSLGQGLEFLIYFQGNSAPDKSGLPSDRFSAERTGGSVSTLTIQRTQQEDSAVYLCASSYLAASYNEQFFGPGTRLTVL.

V is TRBV4-1 and J is TRBJ2-3, with 7 bases that match TRBD1. The J segment lost 2 bases and the V segment lost 1 base, leaving 6 bases of the junction unmatched. The germline gives CDR1 MGHRA, CDR2 YSYEKL. This CDR3 region has 16 residues. CDR3 loop: CASSQGDRAYTDTQYF. The CDR3, as DNA: TGCGCCAGCAGCCAAGGCGACAGGGCTTACACAGATACGCAGTATTTT.

This clone was picked up a small number of times. The chain couples TRBV7-9 to TRBJ2-7; D is perhaps TRBD1 (6 bases). The germline V gene encodes CDR1 SEHNR and CDR2 FQNEAQ (reference sequence). This CDR3 region has 14 residues. V dropped 5 bases and J dropped 5 bases, with 16 bases sitting between them. CDR3 sequence: CASSPTAGDNEQYF. DNA of the CDR3: TGTGCCAGCAGCCCCACGGCAGGGGACAACGAGCAGTACTTC.

The chain has TRBV29-1 and TRBJ2-3, with TRBD2 matching 11 bases. V trimming: 7 bases; J trimming: 1 base; junction bases outside the gene matches: 1. Germline assignment: CDR1 SQVTM and CDR2 ANQGSEA. The CDR3 spans 13 residues. CDR3 region: CSAGLAGTDTQYF. CDR3 sequence (DNA): TGCAGCGCGGGACTAGCGGGCACAGATACGCAGTATTTT.

The V and J genes are TRBV5-4 and TRBJ2-3; 11 bases line up with TRBD2. The CDR3 length is 17 residues. Germline loops: CDR1 SGHNT, CDR2 YYREEE (reference sequence). Losses at the gene ends were 1 base for V and 2 bases for J; bases not matched to a gene: 6. DNA of the CDR3: TGTGCCAGCAGCTTGCTAGCGGGGGGCCCTTCCACAGATACGCAGTATTTT. Translation gives CASSLLAGGPSTDTQYF.

This clone has only a few counts. The chain links TRBV9 to TRBJ2-1, with no clear D. The germline CDR1 and CDR2 sequences are SGDLS and YYNGEE. The CDR3 consists of 12 residues. V lost 5 bases and J 10 bases, leaving 13 bases between the germline ends. CDR3 in amino acids: CASRADGAEQFF. CDR3 coding DNA: TGTGCCAGCAGAGCAGACGGAGCGGAGCAGTTCTTC. The whole variable domain, remainder taken from reference TRBV9 and TRBJ2-1, is DSGVTQTPKHLITATGQRVTLRCSPRSGDLSVYWYQQSLDQGLQFLIQYYNGEERAKGNILERFSAQQFPDLHSELNLSSLELGDSALYFCASRADGAEQFFGPGTRLTVL.

The chain couples TRBV5-1 to TRBJ2-5, with TRBD1 matching 12 bases. Germline V gene lookup returns CDR1 SGHRS and CDR2 YFSETQ. Trimming at V came to 5 bases and at J to 4 bases, leaving 9 bases not matched to a gene. The CDR3 runs 16 residues. CDR3 in amino acids: CASSSSGTGGLETQYF. CDR3 in DNA: TGCGCCAGCAGTTCTTCCGGGACAGGGGGCCTAGAGACCCAGTACTTC. The entire variable domain, with the rest obtained from reference TRBV5-1 and TRBJ2-5, is as follows: KAGVTQTPRYLIKTRGQQVTLSCSPISGHRSVSWYQQTPGQGLQFLFEYFSETQRNKGNFPGRFSGRQFSNSRSEMNVSTLELGDSALYLCASSSSGTGGLETQYFGPGTRLLVL.

The rearrangement joins TRBV10-2 to TRBJ2-7; D possibly corresponds to TRBD2 (6 bases). Per the germline V gene, CDR1 is WSHSY and CDR2 is SAAADI. Trimming cost V 5 bases and J 4 bases, with 12 bases left between them. The CDR3 loop spans 13 amino acids. DNA for the CDR3: TGCGCCAGCAGTCCCGGGACTGTATACGAGCAGTACTTC. Its protein product is CASSPGTVYEQYF.

This clone was detected a few times. CDR3 DNA sequence: TGTGCCACCAGCAGAGAGGCCGGGGGCTCTGGAAACACCATATATTTT. It codes for CATSREAGGSGNTIYF. V and J are TRBV15 and TRBJ1-3; tentatively, D is TRBD1 (5 bases). Germline V lookup: CDR1 LNHNV, CDR2 YYDKDF (reference sequence). CDR3 length: 16 residues. V was cut by 0 bases and J by 0 bases, with 9 bases left in between.

This clone was seen more than once but under ten times. The chain joins TRBV11-2 to TRBJ2-5; D is undetermined. The germline gives CDR1 SGHAT, CDR2 FQNNGV. CDR3 length equals 13 residues. V gave up 1 base and J gave up 4 bases, with 7 bases separating them. For the CDR3, the DNA is TGTGCCAGCAGCTTAGCGGTCGGAGAGACCCAGTACTTC. Protein: CASSLAVGETQYF.

The chain couples TRBV9 to TRBJ2-3; the match to TRBD2 covers 8 bases. The CDR3 extends over 16 amino acids. Germline trimming cut 4 bases from V and 2 bases from J; bases unmatched to any gene: 9. Germline assignment: CDR1 SGDLS and CDR2 YYNGEE. Written as DNA, the CDR3 is TGTGCCAGCAGCCCACAAGCGGGGGCCGCCACAGATACGCAGTATTTT. Translation: CASSPQAGAATDTQYF.

V usage is TRBV7-9 and J usage is TRBJ2-3; 8 nucleotides match TRBD2. CDR1 and CDR2 from the germline V gene are SEHNR and FQNEAQ (reference sequence). The CDR3 runs to 15 residues. V was pared by 2 bases and J by 2 bases, with 3 bases of the junction left unmatched. CDR3 sequence (DNA): TGTGCCAGCAGCTTAAATAGCGGGGACACAGATACGCAGTATTTT. It codes for CASSLNSGDTDTQYF.